These 27 T cell receptor beta chains share one sample of origin, sequenced in a study of blood T cell repertoires in COVID-19. The data were produced by immunoSEQ multiplex PCR, yet TCRdb's version contains in-frame clones alone and is incomplete. The sample holds about 320,000 clones, under 90% seen once. The sample was peripheral blood. The receptor source for this set is a woman aged 30 to 39 with COVID-19, enrolled during active disease.

This chain uses TRBV28 with TRBJ1-2, with TRBD1 as a possible D gene (5 bases). This CDR3 comprises 17 residues. Germline CDR1 MDHEN, CDR2 SYDVKM. The ends were cut back, 6 bases at V and 6 bases at J, with 26 bases in the middle. CDR3 in amino acids: CASSLGGPGGAWNGYTF. CDR3 in DNA: TGTGCCAGCAGCTTGGGGGGACCGGGCGGAGCGTGGAATGGCTACACCTTC.

J is TRBJ1-2 and V is TRBV29-1; D may be TRBD1 (6 bases). The CDR3 contains 13 residues. Germline-derived CDR1 and CDR2 are SQVTM and ANQGSEA. Trimming shortened V by 3 bases and J by 4 bases, and 12 bases separated the two germline ends. CDR3: CSVDEGDLYGYTF. In nucleotides, the CDR3 is TGCAGCGTTGACGAGGGGGATCTCTATGGCTACACCTTC.

J is TRBJ2-1 and V is TRBV2; no firm D call. V was cut by 8 bases and J by 8 bases, with 25 bases left in between. This CDR3 has 16 residues. Germline loops: CDR1 SNHLY, CDR2 FYNNEI. CDR3 sequence: CASSPLLLSESDEQFF. The CDR3 coding sequence is TGTGCCAGCTCCCCGTTATTACTAAGTGAGTCGGATGAGCAGTTCTTC.

The rearrangement joins TRBV9 to TRBJ2-5, with D unresolved. The CDR3 spans 14 residues. V lost 4 bases to trimming and J lost 1 base, with 11 bases between them. Germline CDR1 is SGDLS and CDR2 is YYNGEE. CDR3 loop: CASSLTATQETQYF. The CDR3 DNA follows: TGTGCCAGCAGCCTTACAGCTACCCAAGAGACCCAGTACTTC.

A word on this clone: Distinct nucleotide sequences in the sample also encode this CDR3. This chain's CDR3 is CASSYSRVQPQHF. CDR3 nucleotides: TGTGCCAGCAGTTACTCCAGGGTCCAGCCCCAGCATTTT. The rearrangement links TRBV6-2 or TRBV6-3 to TRBJ1-5, with D possibly matching TRBD1 (5 bases). CDR3 length equals 13 residues. Germline values: CDR1 MNHEY, CDR2 SVGEGT. The germline V and J ends were trimmed by 0 bases and 7 bases, with 7 bases remaining between them.

V is TRBV5-5 and J is TRBJ1-2; D is perhaps TRBD1 (6 bases). The V end lost 0 bases, the J end lost 4 bases, and 16 bases lay between the germline ends. Germline V gene data show CDR1 as SGHKS and CDR2 as YYEKEE (reference sequence). The CDR3 sequence is 16 residues long. In DNA form, the CDR3 reads TGTGCCAGCAGCTTGGTCTGGGGGCTCGGGATCTATGGCTACACCTTC. Amino acid sequence: CASSLVWGLGIYGYTF.

This clone was observed a handful of times. The chain couples TRBV5-1 to TRBJ2-2, with 9 bases aligning to TRBD2. Per the germline V gene, CDR1 is SGHRS and CDR2 is YFSETQ. The CDR3 is made up of 17 amino acids. Trimming cost V 3 bases and J 1 base; bases outside gene matches: 7. The CDR3 sequence is CASSSPGTSRNTGELFF. CDR3 bases: TGCGCCAGCAGCTCCCCCGGGACTAGCCGGAACACCGGGGAGCTGTTTTTT.

The rearrangement links TRBV5-4 to TRBJ1-4, with TRBD1 as a possible D gene (6 bases). Trimming cost V 0 bases and J 5 bases, with 17 bases left between them. CDR1 SGHNT and CDR2 YYREEE come from the germline V gene (reference sequence). The CDR3 sequence is 17 residues long. The CDR3 spells CASSLALTGRGNEKLFF. The CDR3 DNA reads as TGTGCCAGCAGCTTGGCTCTTACAGGGCGAGGGAATGAAAAACTGTTTTTT.

This sequence joins TRBV5-1 and TRBJ2-7; 8 nucleotides match TRBD2. V lost 3 bases and J lost 4; bases outside the gene matches: 12. CDR3 length equals 16 residues. The germline V gene encodes CDR1 SGHRS and CDR2 YFSETQ. The CDR3, as DNA: TGCGCCAGCAGCTCCCTTTATAGCGGGGAGGTTTACGAGCAGTACTTC. Protein sequence: CASSSLYSGEVYEQYF.

The chain is built from TRBV2 and TRBJ1-6; tentatively, D is TRBD1 (6 bases). V lost 6 bases and J 1 base, leaving 7 bases between the germline ends. CDR1 SNHLY and CDR2 FYNNEI come from the germline V gene. The CDR3 is 14 amino acids. The CDR3 nucleotides read TGTGCCAGCAGCACAGGGTCCTATAATTCACCCCTCCACTTT. Residues: CASSTGSYNSPLHF.

The chain is built from TRBV29-1 and TRBJ2-3; D is unclear. In germline, CDR1 is SQVTM, CDR2 ANQGSEA. Trimming left V 3 bases short and J 2 bases short, with 9 bases between. The CDR3 is 13 residues long. The CDR3 loop reads CSVDELSTDTQYF. The CDR3 DNA is TGCAGCGTTGACGAACTATCCACAGATACGCAGTATTTT.

The rearrangement uses TRBV5-5 and TRBJ2-7; D not resolved. The CDR3 covers 12 residues. With 5 bases removed from V and 2 bases from J, the gap between germline ends came to 8 bases. Germline V gene sequence: CDR1 SGHKS, CDR2 YYEKEE (reference sequence). The CDR3 spells CASRPSAYEQYF. The CDR3 DNA sequence: TGTGCCAGCAGACCTTCAGCCTACGAGCAGTACTTC.

This chain joins TRBV6-4 and TRBJ1-2; 9 bases agree with TRBD1. The CDR3 extends over 14 amino acids. V shed 2 bases, J shed 5 bases, and the junction held 3 bases outside the gene matches. Germline loops: CDR1 MRHNA, CDR2 SNTAGT. The CDR3 sequence is CASSDKTGGYGYTF. DNA of the CDR3: TGTGCCAGCAGTGACAAGACAGGGGGTTATGGCTACACCTTC.

This rearrangement joins TRBV6-1 to TRBJ1-1, with D possibly TRBD1 on 5 matching bases. Germline V gene sequence: CDR1 MNHNS, CDR2 SASEGT. Between the trimmed V and J ends, which lost 2 bases and 3 bases, there was a span of 19 bases. The length of the CDR3 is 17 residues. The CDR3 loop reads CASSEYVWGVIDTEAFF. The CDR3 DNA follows: TGTGCCAGCAGTGAATACGTTTGGGGGGTGATTGACACTGAAGCTTTCTTT.

This clone was observed a single time. The CDR3 bases are TGCAGCTTAGTAGACAGTAACTATGGCTACACCTTC. It translates to CSLVDSNYGYTF. This chain connects TRBV29-1 to TRBJ1-2; D may be TRBD1 (5 bases). The CDR3 length is 12 residues. Germline values: CDR1 SQVTM, CDR2 ANQGSEA. The V end lost 8 bases, the J end lost 1 base, and 11 bases lay between the germline ends.

This clone was seen more than once but under ten times. The chain uses TRBV6-5 and TRBJ1-6; 10 bases line up with TRBD1. The CDR3 sequence is 16 residues long. CDR1 and CDR2 from the germline V gene are MNHEY and SVGAGI. V trimming: 4 bases; J trimming: 9 bases; junction bases outside the gene matches: 9. The CDR3 region is CASSLSPGTGVSPLHF. CDR3 nucleotides: TGTGCCAGCAGTTTGTCGCCCGGGACAGGGGTTTCACCCCTCCACTTT.

This chain uses TRBV5-1 with TRBJ1-1; 7 nucleotides line up with TRBD1. Germline V gives CDR1 SGHRS, CDR2 YFSETQ. With 3 bases clipped from V and 1 base from J, the junction kept 3 bases outside the gene matches. The CDR3 contains 14 residues. The CDR3 sequence: CASSWGQPNTEAFF. In DNA form, the CDR3 reads TGCGCCAGCAGCTGGGGACAGCCGAACACTGAAGCTTTCTTT.

The rearrangement joins TRBV18 to TRBJ2-4, with 7 bases matching TRBD1. Germline lookup yields CDR1 KGHSH and CDR2 LQKENI. The CDR3 covers 17 residues. J gave up 0 bases and V 0 bases, and 5 bases lay outside the gene matches. This chain's CDR3 is CASSPPLGQRAKNIQYF. Here the CDR3 DNA reads TGTGCCAGCTCACCACCATTGGGACAGCGAGCCAAAAACATTCAGTACTTC.

The chain carries TRBV9 and TRBJ1-1; maybe TRBD1 (5 bases). Trimming took 4 bases from V and 4 from J, leaving 11 bases between them. There are 13 residues in the CDR3. CDR1 and CDR2 from the germline V gene are SGDLS and YYNGEE. The CDR3 loop reads CASSPTVSTEAFF. The DNA for the CDR3 is TGTGCCAGCAGCCCGACAGTTAGCACTGAAGCTTTCTTT.

This clone was recorded once. The rearrangement joins TRBV11-2 to TRBJ1-1, with D uncertain. This CDR3 contains 12 residues. Trimming removed 5 bases from V and 7 bases from J, with 11 bases in between. Germline CDR1 reads SGHAT; CDR2 reads FQNNGV. CDR3 nucleotides: TGTGCCAGCAGCCTCCAGCGCAGTGAAGCTTTCTTT. Its translation: CASSLQRSEAFF.

Details on this clone: Mismatch with germline at one junction end may stem from a read error. The V and J genes are TRBV3-1 (or the pseudogene TRBV3-2) and TRBJ2-5; TRBD2 matches 9 bases. The germline gives CDR1 LGHDT, CDR2 YNNKEL (reference sequence). There are 16 residues in the CDR3. CDR3 region: CASSQGLAGYQGTQYF. The DNA for the CDR3 is TGTGCCAGCAGCCAAGGGCTAGCGGGGTACCAAGGGACCCAGTACTTC.

The genes are TRBV29-1 and TRBJ2-3; D may be TRBD2 (5 bases). Trimming removed 6 bases at V and 3 bases at J, with 16 bases between. This CDR3 region has 14 residues. Germline V gives CDR1 SQVTM, CDR2 ANQGSEA. Here the CDR3 reads CSVEKGRGTDTQYF. The CDR3 DNA sequence: TGCAGCGTCGAAAAAGGGAGAGGGACAGATACGCAGTATTTT.

The V call is TRBV27, the J call TRBJ1-1; 7 bases are shared with TRBD1. This CDR3 is 16 amino acids long. The V segment lost 6 bases and the J segment 0 bases; nucleotides outside the gene matches: 10. Germline loops: CDR1 MNHEY, CDR2 SMNVEV (reference sequence). The CDR3 nucleotides are TGTGCCAGCAGCCAAGGGAACAGGGGCATGAACACTGAAGCTTTCTTT. Translated, it gives CASSQGNRGMNTEAFF.

V is TRBV5-1 and J is TRBJ1-2, with D possibly matching TRBD1 (6 bases). The CDR3 totals 15 residues. The germline gives CDR1 SGHRS, CDR2 YFSETQ. V was shortened by 0 bases and J by 3 bases, with 12 bases between the two germline ends. The CDR3 bases are TGCGCCAGCAGCTTGGGGGTTAGGACAGACTATGGCTACACCTTC. Translation gives CASSLGVRTDYGYTF.

The chain employs TRBV5-1 and TRBJ1-1; D might be TRBD1 (6 bases). V was cut by 2 bases and J by 5 bases, with 16 bases left in between. The germline V gene has CDR1 SGHRS and CDR2 YFSETQ. This CDR3 has 15 amino acids. As DNA, the CDR3 is TGCGCCAGCAGCTTCCAAACAGGGCGAGGAACTGAAGCTTTCTTT. Translation gives CASSFQTGRGTEAFF.

This clone was seen just once. V gene TRBV6-5 combines with J gene TRBJ2-1; D is possibly TRBD2 (6 bases). V lost 4 bases and J lost 2, with 12 bases in between. The CDR3 runs to 15 residues. Germline CDR1 MNHEY, CDR2 SVGAGI. The CDR3 loop reads CASSSPRGAYNEQFF. The CDR3 nucleotides are TGTGCCAGCAGTTCCCCACGCGGGGCCTACAATGAGCAGTTCTTC.

V usage is TRBV7-2 and J usage is TRBJ1-2; a weak D match, TRBD1 (6 bases). Germline V gene data show CDR1 as SGHTA and CDR2 as FQGNSA. The V and J ends lost 1 base and 1 base respectively, with 10 bases between them. The CDR3 consists of 15 residues. The DNA of the CDR3 is TGTGCCAGCAGCTTAGGAGGGGGTCTTAACTATGGCTACACCTTC. This gives the protein CASSLGGGLNYGYTF.